This TCR beta chain stems from a study of T cell responses to AZD1222 COVID-19 vaccine. Trimming removed 0 bases at V and 5 bases at J, with 12 bases between. The germline gives CDR1 SGHRS, CDR2 YFSETQ. The CDR3 is made up of 14 amino acids. The assay was immunoSEQ multiplex PCR, and TCRdb's table has in-frame clones only and misses some. This table holds about 93,000 clones, 85% to 90% found once. Sequencing was performed on peripheral blood, taken 28 days after the second AZD1222 dose. The sequence was obtained from an adult who received the AZD1222 COVID-19 vaccine. The chain uses TRBV5-1 and TRBJ2-7; D possibly corresponds to TRBD2 (7 bases). The CDR3: CASSLAGGGDEQYF. Here the CDR3 DNA reads TGCGCCAGCAGCTTGGCGGGGGGCGGGGACGAGCAGTACTTC.